This T cell receptor beta chain is from a study of a mutant IDH1 vaccine in newly diagnosed glioma. Across the study: Vaccines began 4-6 weeks after radiotherapy alone, or with temozolomide cycles. Receipt of radiotherapy, temozolomide, or both preceded the study, and most received both.

Trimming took 10 bases from V and 7 from J; bases not matched to a gene: 14. The CDR3 extends over 14 amino acids. CDR1 MNHEY and CDR2 SMNVEV come from the germline V gene (reference sequence). This table comes from immunoSEQ multiplex PCR, and its TCRdb copy is limited to in-frame clones, with some not included. This table holds approximately 60,000 clones, around 83% found once. Overall study findings and caveats: Immune responses induced by vaccination arose in 93.3% of the patients. The authors found pseudoprogression apparently unrelated to changes in top peripheral T cell clonotypes.

Notes on this clone: Its matching antigen is unknown.

Time point indicated: week 47, end of study. One vaccine dose held 300 ug of mutant IDH1 20-mer peptide and came with topical imiquimod. The source material was PBMCs, sampled from a glioma patient whose treatment included an IDH1 peptide vaccine. V and J are TRBV27 and TRBJ2-7; 9 bases map to TRBD1. The receptor was isolated from a man in his thirties or forties with glioma. The CDR3: CANLLTGGSGEQYF. CDR3 in DNA: TGTGCCAACCTCCTAACAGGGGGCTCGGGGGAGCAGTACTTC.